Shown below are 7 T cell receptor beta chains from a single sample sequenced in a study of cytomegalovirus exposure and HLA in healthy donors. The PCR ran on 60 Vbeta and 13 Jbeta primers. Some clones are missing from TCRdb's copy, which holds only in-frame ones; the method was immunoSEQ multiplex PCR. The profile shows around 120,000 clones, 75% to 85% of them singletons. Material: PBMCs. Every receptor here comes from a female donor in good health and CMV-seropositive.

The V call is TRBV19, the J call TRBJ2-1; TRBD1 aligns across 11 bases. Per the germline V gene, CDR1 is LNHDA and CDR2 is SQIVND (reference sequence). The CDR3 has 15 amino acids. The V gene end was trimmed by 7 bases and the J gene end by 2 bases; junction bases not matched to a gene: 4. CDR3 region: CASTVGQGAYNEQFF. CDR3 nucleotides: TGTGCCAGTACCGTGGGACAGGGGGCCTACAATGAGCAGTTCTTC.

The chain employs TRBV7-9 and TRBJ2-5, with D possibly TRBD2 on 7 matching bases. The CDR3 totals 14 residues. Trimming left V 8 bases short and J 4 bases short, with 17 bases between. CDR1 and CDR2 (germline): SEHNR, FQNEAQ (reference sequence). As DNA, the CDR3 is TGTGCCAGCGGAGTCGGGGGGCCAGTAGAGACCCAGTACTTC. It yields the protein CASGVGGPVETQYF.

J is TRBJ2-3 and V is TRBV7-2; TRBD2 matches at 11 bases. The germline CDR1 and CDR2 sequences are SGHTA and FQGNSA. V shed 3 bases, J shed 0 bases, and the junction held 2 bases outside the gene matches. The CDR3 sequence is 16 residues long. The CDR3 nucleotides read TGTGCCAGCAGCTTCCGACTAGCGGGGAGCACAGATACGCAGTATTTT. Translated: CASSFRLAGSTDTQYF.

V gene TRBV5-1 combines with J gene TRBJ2-1; 8 nucleotides align to TRBD2. Germline V gene lookup returns CDR1 SGHRS and CDR2 YFSETQ. V lost 4 bases and J lost 2; bases outside the gene matches: 5. This CDR3 comprises 15 residues. The CDR3: CASSIGGGTYNEQFF. The CDR3 DNA is TGCGCCAGCAGCATCGGGGGGGGGACCTACAATGAGCAGTTCTTC.

The V call is TRBV21-1, the J call TRBJ1-1; the D call in the table, TRBD1, was not verified against the DNA. TRBV21-1 is an annotated pseudogene. The CDR3 sequence is 14 residues long. The CDR3 is CASSRQGLNTEAFF. As DNA, the CDR3 is TGTGCCAGCAGCCGACAGGGCTTGAACACTGAAGCTTTCTTT.

The chain recombines TRBV5-4 with TRBJ2-7; D ambiguous. V was clipped by 6 bases and J by 3 bases, with 7 bases between them. CDR3 length: 11 residues. Germline assignment: CDR1 SGHNT and CDR2 YYREEE (reference sequence). CDR3 sequence: CASTSGYEQYF. Here the CDR3 DNA reads TGTGCCAGCACTTCAGGCTACGAGCAGTACTTC.

This clone was counted between two and nine times. The CDR3 coding sequence is TGCGCCAGCAGCTCGCGGACAGGGGTCGACGAGCAGTACTTC. Amino acids: CASSSRTGVDEQYF. The chain carries TRBV5-1 and TRBJ2-7; 9 bases line up with TRBD1. CDR1 and CDR2 from the germline V gene are SGHRS and YFSETQ. V was pared by 3 bases and J by 5 bases, with 6 bases of the junction left unmatched. This CDR3 comprises 14 residues.